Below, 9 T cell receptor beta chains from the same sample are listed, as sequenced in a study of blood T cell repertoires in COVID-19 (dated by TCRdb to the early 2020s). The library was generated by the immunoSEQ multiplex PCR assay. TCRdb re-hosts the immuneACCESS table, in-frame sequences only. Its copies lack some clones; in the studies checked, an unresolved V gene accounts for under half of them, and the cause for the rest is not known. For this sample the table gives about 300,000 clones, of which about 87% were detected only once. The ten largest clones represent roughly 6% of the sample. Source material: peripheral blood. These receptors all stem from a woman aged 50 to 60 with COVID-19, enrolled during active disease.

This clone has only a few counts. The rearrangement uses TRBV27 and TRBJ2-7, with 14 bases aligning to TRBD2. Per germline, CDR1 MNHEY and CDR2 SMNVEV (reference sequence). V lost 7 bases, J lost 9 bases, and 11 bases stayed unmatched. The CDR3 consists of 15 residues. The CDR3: CASTGLAGGNLGQYF. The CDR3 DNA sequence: TGTGCCAGCACCGGACTAGCGGGAGGTAATTTGGGGCAGTACTTC.

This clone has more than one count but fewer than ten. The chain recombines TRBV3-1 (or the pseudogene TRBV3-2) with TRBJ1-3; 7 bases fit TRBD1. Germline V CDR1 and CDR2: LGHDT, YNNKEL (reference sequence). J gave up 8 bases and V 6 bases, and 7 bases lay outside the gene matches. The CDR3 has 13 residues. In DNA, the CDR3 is TGTGCCAGCAGACCGGGGCAGGGGGACACCATATATTTT. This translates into CASRPGQGDTIYF.

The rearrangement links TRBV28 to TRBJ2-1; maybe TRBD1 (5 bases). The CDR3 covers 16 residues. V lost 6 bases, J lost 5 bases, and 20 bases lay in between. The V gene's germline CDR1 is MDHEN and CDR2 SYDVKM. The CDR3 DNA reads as TGTGCCAGCAGATATCACGGGTCCAGGGTAAACAATGAGCAGTTCTTC. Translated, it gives CASRYHGSRVNNEQFF.

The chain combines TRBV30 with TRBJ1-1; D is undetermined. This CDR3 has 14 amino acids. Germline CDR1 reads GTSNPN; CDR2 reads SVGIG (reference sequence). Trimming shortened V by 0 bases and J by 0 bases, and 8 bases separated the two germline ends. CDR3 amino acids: CAWSVMGVNTEAFF. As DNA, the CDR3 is TGTGCCTGGAGTGTAATGGGCGTGAACACTGAAGCTTTCTTT. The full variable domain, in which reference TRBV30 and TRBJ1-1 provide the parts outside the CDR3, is SQTIHQWPATLVQPVGSPLSLECTVEGTSNPNLYWYRQAAGRGLQLLFYSVGIGQISSEVPQNLSASRPQDRQFILSSKKLLLSDSGFYLCAWSVMGVNTEAFFGQGTRLTVV.

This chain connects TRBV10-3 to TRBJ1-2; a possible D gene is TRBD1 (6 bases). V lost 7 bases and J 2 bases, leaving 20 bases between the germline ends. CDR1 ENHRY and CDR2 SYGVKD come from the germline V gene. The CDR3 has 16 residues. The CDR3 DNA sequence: TGTGCCATCATGTCCCCCGAGAAAACAGGGAACTATGGCTACACCTTC. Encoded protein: CAIMSPEKTGNYGYTF.

CDR3: CASSLGLRQMNTEAFF. The DNA of the CDR3 is TGTGCCAGCAGCTTAGGACTTCGGCAGATGAACACTGAAGCTTTCTTT. The rearrangement uses TRBV7-9 and TRBJ1-1; no clear D. V dropped 1 base and J dropped 0 bases, with 12 bases sitting between them. The CDR3 has 16 amino acids. Germline CDR1 SEHNR, CDR2 FQNEAQ (reference sequence).

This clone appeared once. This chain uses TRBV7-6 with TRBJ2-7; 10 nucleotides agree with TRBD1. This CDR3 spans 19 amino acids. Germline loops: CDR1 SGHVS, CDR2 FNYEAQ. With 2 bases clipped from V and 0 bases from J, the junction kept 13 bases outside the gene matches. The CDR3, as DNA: TGTGCCAGCAGCTTATTCGGGGGATGGGGGACAGGGGCCTCCTACGAGCAGTACTTC. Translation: CASSLFGGWGTGASYEQYF.

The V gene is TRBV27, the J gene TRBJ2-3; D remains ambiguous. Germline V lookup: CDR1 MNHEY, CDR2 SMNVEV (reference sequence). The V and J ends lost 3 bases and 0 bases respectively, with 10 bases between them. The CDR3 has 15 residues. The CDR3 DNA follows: TGTGCCAGCAGTTTCTTGCAGTCGAGCACAGATACGCAGTATTTT. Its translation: CASSFLQSSTDTQYF.

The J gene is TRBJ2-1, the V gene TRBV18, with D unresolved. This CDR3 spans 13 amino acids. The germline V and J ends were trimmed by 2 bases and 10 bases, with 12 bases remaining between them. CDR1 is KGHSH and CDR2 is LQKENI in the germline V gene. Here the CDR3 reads CASSPSRSREQFF. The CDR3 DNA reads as TGTGCCAGCTCACCAAGCCGGAGTCGGGAGCAGTTCTTC. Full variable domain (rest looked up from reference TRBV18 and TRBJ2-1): NAGVMQNPRHLVRRRGQEARLRCSPMKGHSHVYWYRQLPEEGLKFMVYLQKENIIDESGMPKERFSAEFPKEGPSILRIQQVVRGDSAAYFCASSPSRSREQFFGPGTRLTVL.